What follows are 30 T cell receptor beta chains derived from one specimen sequenced in a study of control samples from healthy donors and cancer patients. The repertoire was sequenced with immunoSEQ multiplex PCR; TCRdb's copy has only in-frame clones and lacks some. The data hold around 42,000 clones, with around 94% observed a single time. The sequenced sample was blood. These TCRs come from a man in his fifties or sixties in good health.

CDR3 DNA sequence: TGTGCCACCCAGACAGGGGGCGTCAATCAGCCCCAGCATTTT. It codes for CATQTGGVNQPQHF. The chain joins TRBV24-1 to TRBJ1-5, with 10 bases aligning to TRBD1. The length of the CDR3 is 14 residues. Germline CDR1 reads KGHDR; CDR2 reads SFDVKD. The V and J ends lost 9 bases and 3 bases, in that order; junction bases with no gene match: 4.

The chain has TRBV5-4 and TRBJ2-7; 8 nucleotides line up with TRBD1. The V gene's germline CDR1 is SGHNT and CDR2 YYREEE (reference sequence). The CDR3 totals 14 residues. The trim removed 6 bases at V and 0 bases at J, leaving 5 bases unmatched. The CDR3 loop reads CASTPDRASYEQYF. The CDR3 region has the DNA TGTGCCAGCACCCCGGACAGGGCCTCCTACGAGCAGTACTTC. The full variable domain, with the rest looked up from reference TRBV5-4 and TRBJ2-7, is ETGVTQSPTHLIKTRGQQVTLRCSSQSGHNTVSWYQQALGQGPQFIFQYYREEENGRGNFPPRFSGLQFPNYSSELNVNALELDDSALYLCASTPDRASYEQYFGPGTRLTVT.

This chain connects TRBV7-8 to TRBJ1-4; D remains unclear. Germline lookup yields CDR1 SGHVS and CDR2 FQNEAQ. The CDR3 is made up of 14 amino acids. The V end lost 3 bases, the J end lost 1 base, and 6 bases lay between the germline ends. The CDR3 sequence is CASSLDGTNEKLFF. CDR3 nucleotides: TGTGCCAGCAGCTTGGACGGAACTAATGAAAAACTGTTTTTT.

J is TRBJ1-4 and V is TRBV15; D gene ambiguous. This CDR3 region has 12 residues. Germline CDR1 and CDR2: LNHNV and YYDKDF (reference sequence). With 1 base removed from V and 8 bases from J, the gap between germline ends came to 5 bases. The CDR3 here is CATSRVGEKLFF. CDR3 DNA: TGTGCCACCAGCAGAGTCGGGGAAAAACTGTTTTTT.

The rearrangement links TRBV25-1 to TRBJ1-2; a weak D match, TRBD1 (5 bases). V lost 2 bases, J lost 4 bases, and 23 bases lay in between. CDR1 and CDR2 (germline): MGHDK, SYGVNS. This CDR3 contains 18 residues. DNA for the CDR3: TGTGCCAGCAGTGAACTTCCCCCTCGGCTAGGGGTTAGCTATGGCTACACCTTC. Its translation is CASSELPPRLGVSYGYTF.

The chain joins TRBV12-5 to TRBJ2-3; D not certain. CDR3 length equals 12 residues. The V and J ends lost 5 bases and 4 bases respectively, with 7 bases between them. Germline assignment: CDR1 LGHNT and CDR2 FRNRAP. In DNA form, the CDR3 reads TGTGCTAGTGGTCCTTCGGCAGATACGCAGTATTTT. As protein: CASGPSADTQYF.

This clone showed up just once. The CDR3 protein is CSVEEPGQGAFF. In DNA form, the CDR3 reads TGCAGCGTTGAAGAACCGGGACAGGGAGCTTTCTTT. J is TRBJ1-1 and V is TRBV29-1; 9 bases fit TRBD1. Germline values: CDR1 SQVTM, CDR2 ANQGSEA. The CDR3 is 12 residues long. V shed 0 bases, J shed 10 bases, and the junction held 3 bases outside the gene matches.

This chain uses TRBV23-1 with TRBJ2-7, with D perhaps matching TRBD1 (6 bases). TRBV23-1 counts as an open reading frame of uncertain function. V lost 6 bases, J lost 2 bases, and 17 bases lay in between. The CDR3 loop spans 15 amino acids. This chain's CDR3 is CASRATGIVTYEQYF. CDR3 in DNA: TGCGCCAGCAGAGCGACAGGCATAGTGACCTACGAGCAGTACTTC.

V gene TRBV19 combines with J gene TRBJ1-5; D is possibly TRBD1 (6 bases). Deletions cut 6 bases from V and 3 bases from J, with 12 bases between. This CDR3 region has 14 residues. CDR1 is LNHDA and CDR2 is SQIVND in the germline V gene (reference sequence). DNA for the CDR3: TGTGCCAGTAGCGACAGGTATAACAATCAGCCCCAGCATTTT. The encoded protein is CASSDRYNNQPQHF.

CDR3: CSVGQRGVSENEQFF. The CDR3, as DNA: TGCAGCGTTGGGCAAAGGGGAGTATCGGAGAATGAGCAGTTCTTC. The chain carries TRBV29-1 and TRBJ2-1, with D perhaps given as TRBD1 or TRBD2 (5 bases each). The CDR3 runs 15 residues. With 4 bases removed from V and 7 bases from J, the gap between germline ends came to 20 bases. Germline lookup yields CDR1 SQVTM and CDR2 ANQGSEA.

V and J are TRBV27 and TRBJ2-2; 9 bases fit TRBD1. This CDR3 contains 17 residues. The V gene end was trimmed by 6 bases and the J gene end by 4 bases; junction bases not matched to a gene: 12. CDR1 is MNHEY, CDR2 SMNVEV, per germline (reference sequence). CDR3 nucleotides: TGTGCCAGCAGCTTGGGACAGGGAAGAGGGGGCACCGGGGAGCTGTTTTTT. It is translated as CASSLGQGRGGTGELFF.

V usage is TRBV7-2 and J usage is TRBJ2-3, with D unclear. This CDR3 has 14 amino acids. The V and J ends lost 1 base and 0 bases respectively, with 5 bases between them. Germline lookup yields CDR1 SGHTA and CDR2 FQGNSA. CDR3 in DNA: TGTGCCAGCAGCTTAGGACCCAGCACAGATACGCAGTATTTT. Amino acids: CASSLGPSTDTQYF.

V and J are TRBV21-1 and TRBJ2-3. TRBV21-1 is an annotated pseudogene. The CDR3 is 17 residues long. This CDR3 is CASSKAIPAPDTDTQYF. CDR3 DNA sequence: TGTGCCAGCAGCAAAGCGATCCCCGCACCCGACACAGATACGCAGTATTTT.

V usage is TRBV21-1 and J usage is TRBJ2-7; TRBD1 is the table's D call, not checked against the DNA. TRBV21-1 is a pseudogene segment. This CDR3 has 18 residues. The CDR3 spells CARNRKGFDRGRTYEQYF. The CDR3 DNA reads as TGTGCCAGGAATCGAAAGGGGTTCGACAGGGGGCGAACCTACGAGCAGTACTTC.

The genes are TRBV15 and TRBJ2-2, with no clear D. V lost 5 bases to trimming and J lost 3 bases, with 7 bases between them. The germline V gene encodes CDR1 LNHNV and CDR2 YYDKDF (reference sequence). This CDR3 has 13 amino acids. CDR3 residues: CATSVIDTGELFF. The CDR3 DNA is TGTGCCACCAGCGTTATTGACACCGGGGAGCTGTTTTTT.

This chain joins TRBV5-4 and TRBJ2-7; weak D call: TRBD2 (6 bases). V was cut by 3 bases and J by 3 bases, with 19 bases left in between. CDR1 is SGHNT, CDR2 YYREEE, per germline (reference sequence). The CDR3 has 16 residues. For the CDR3, the DNA is TGTGCCAGCAGCTCGGTCCCGGAGGGAGCCGGCTACGAGCAGTACTTC. This codes for CASSSVPEGAGYEQYF. The whole variable domain, remainder taken from reference TRBV5-4 and TRBJ2-7, is ETGVTQSPTHLIKTRGQQVTLRCSSQSGHNTVSWYQQALGQGPQFIFQYYREEENGRGNFPPRFSGLQFPNYSSELNVNALELDDSALYLCASSSVPEGAGYEQYFGPGTRLTVT.

The chain has TRBV29-1 and TRBJ2-1; maybe TRBD2 (5 bases). V lost 6 bases, J lost 4 bases, and 10 bases lay in between. This CDR3 has 12 residues. Germline CDR1 reads SQVTM; CDR2 reads ANQGSEA. The CDR3 DNA reads as TGCAGCGTCGGGGAGACTTACAATGAGCAGTTCTTC. Its translation: CSVGETYNEQFF.

The chain is built from TRBV20-1 and TRBJ2-1; 8 positions match TRBD1. The CDR3 has 16 amino acids. The germline CDR1 and CDR2 sequences are DFQATT and SNEGSKA (reference sequence). J lost 0 bases, V lost 3 bases, and 7 bases had no gene match. DNA of the CDR3: TGCAGTGCTAGTTCCGGGACAGGAAGCTCCTACAATGAGCAGTTCTTC. Its translation is CSASSGTGSSYNEQFF.

The rearrangement joins TRBV24-1 to TRBJ2-3, with D unresolved. CDR3 length: 15 residues. The ends were cut back, 4 bases at V and 0 bases at J, with 10 bases in the middle. Germline V CDR1 and CDR2: KGHDR, SFDVKD. This chain's CDR3 is CATSDPYKSTDTQYF. The CDR3, as DNA: TGTGCCACCAGTGACCCCTATAAAAGCACAGATACGCAGTATTTT.

This clone was counted a single time. This chain links TRBV18 with TRBJ1-1; D is possibly TRBD1 (6 bases). Germline assignment: CDR1 KGHSH and CDR2 LQKENI. V was trimmed by 2 bases and J by 1 base, leaving 11 bases between them. This CDR3 has 15 residues. This CDR3 reads CASSPITGPNTEAFF. For the CDR3, the DNA is TGTGCCAGCTCACCAATTACAGGGCCGAACACTGAAGCTTTCTTT.

The genes are TRBV7-9 and TRBJ1-1; possibly TRBD1 for D (6 bases). V shed 5 bases and J shed 3 bases, with 10 bases lying between them. CDR1 is SEHNR and CDR2 is FQNEAQ in the germline V gene (reference sequence). This CDR3 comprises 13 residues. The CDR3 region is CASSLTGYTEAFF. The DNA of the CDR3 is TGTGCCAGCAGCCTAACAGGGTACACTGAAGCTTTCTTT.

The chain is built from TRBV2 and TRBJ2-7; possible D gene TRBD2, 6 bases. Trimming pared 3 bases from V and 0 bases from J, leaving 9 bases between. This CDR3 comprises 14 residues. The germline CDR1 and CDR2 sequences are SNHLY and FYNNEI. CDR3 loop: CASSDGGTSYEQYF. The CDR3 DNA follows: TGTGCCAGCAGTGATGGCGGGACCTCCTACGAGCAGTACTTC.

The genes are TRBV12-3 or TRBV12-4 and TRBJ2-7, with TRBD1 identical over 7 bases. The length of the CDR3 is 12 residues. With V trimmed by 5 bases and J by 11 bases, 9 bases remained unmatched. This CDR3 is CASSPRQGRKYF. The CDR3 nucleotides are TGTGCCAGCAGTCCTAGACAGGGAAGGAAGTACTTC.

The rearrangement links TRBV12-3 or TRBV12-4 to TRBJ1-5; perhaps TRBD1 as D (6 bases). The CDR3 runs 13 residues. Trimming pared 2 bases from V and 4 bases from J, leaving 6 bases between. The CDR3 nucleotides are TGTGCCAGCAGTTTAAGGGGGAATCAGCCCCAGCATTTT. This translates into CASSLRGNQPQHF.

The table lists this clone with a few counts. The chain joins TRBV6-6 to TRBJ2-7; TRBD2 aligns across 9 bases. Trimming at V came to 8 bases and at J to 7 bases, leaving 15 bases not matched to a gene. From germline, CDR1 is MNHNY and CDR2 SVGAGI (reference sequence). The CDR3 consists of 15 residues. The chain's CDR3 is CASESSLAGAGEQYF. The CDR3 DNA is TGTGCCAGCGAGAGTTCATTAGCGGGAGCGGGGGAGCAGTACTTC.

As for this clone: A read error may account for a junction end that differs from germline. This chain connects TRBV28 to TRBJ2-7, with D perhaps being TRBD1 or TRBD2 (5 bases each). The germline V gene encodes CDR1 MDHEN and CDR2 SYDVKM. This CDR3 is 15 amino acids long. The CDR3 region is CASSRPGTVSYGQYF. The CDR3 nucleotides read TGTGCCAGCAGTAGACCCGGGACGGTATCCTACGGGCAGTACTTC.

The rearrangement joins TRBV29-1 to TRBJ2-1; 8 nucleotides agree with TRBD1. Trimming cost V 6 bases and J 9 bases; bases outside gene matches: 7. This CDR3 is built from 12 residues. Germline-derived CDR1 and CDR2 are SQVTM and ANQGSEA. In DNA, the CDR3 is TGCAGCGTGGGCCAGGGGGCGGTTGAGCAGTTCTTC. Translated, it gives CSVGQGAVEQFF.

This chain joins TRBV7-6 and TRBJ1-6, with 8 bases that match TRBD1. The CDR3 consists of 15 residues. CDR1 SGHVS and CDR2 FNYEAQ come from the germline V gene. J was trimmed by 9 bases and V by 5 bases; bases with no gene match: 9. The CDR3: CASSPSTGGGSPLHF. The CDR3 nucleotides are TGTGCCAGCAGCCCGTCCACAGGGGGAGGTTCACCCCTCCACTTT.

The chain couples TRBV5-4 to TRBJ2-7; perhaps D is TRBD1 or TRBD2 (5 bases each). The CDR3 runs 14 residues. Germline assignment: CDR1 SGHNT and CDR2 YYREEE (reference sequence). Trimming pared 4 bases from V and 1 base from J, leaving 12 bases between. The CDR3 spells CASSGGGSSYEQYF. The CDR3 DNA reads as TGTGCCAGCAGCGGGGGTGGTTCATCCTACGAGCAGTACTTC.

As for this clone: The junction departs from the called germline gene at one end, perhaps through a read error. This rearrangement joins TRBV7-7 to TRBJ2-3, with D perhaps matching TRBD1 (6 bases). The CDR3 is 15 residues long. Germline CDR1 and CDR2: SSHAT and FNYEAQ (reference sequence). Here the CDR3 DNA reads TGTGCTAGCAGCTTAGGGCCCCAGGGGATAGATACGCAGTATTTT. Encoded protein: CASSLGPQGIDTQYF.